Given below is one T cell receptor beta chain in context. The data belong to a study of blood T cell repertoires in COVID-19. The table came from immunoSEQ multiplex PCR; TCRdb's copy has only in-frame clones and leaves some out. Of more than 200,000 clones listed, 82% were seen once; the top ten hold approximately 8.4%. Trimming cost V 4 bases and J 0 bases, with 7 bases left between them. Germline V CDR1 and CDR2: LGHDT, YNNKEL (reference sequence). This CDR3 contains 14 residues. The TCR comes from a woman older than 75 with COVID-19, enrolled during active disease. The sequenced material came from peripheral blood. The J gene is TRBJ1-3, the V gene TRBV3-1 (or the pseudogene TRBV3-2); D not certain. In DNA, the CDR3 is TGTGCCAGCAGCCCTCCTAGCTCTGGAAACACCATATATTTT. It is translated as CASSPPSSGNTIYF.